This T cell receptor (beta chain) stems from a study of CD8+ T cells in alopecia areata. Turning to the study itself: Dosing spanned 6 to 18 months on tofacitinib, then 6 months off drug. Affected scalp percentage gauged treated patients' severity.

Overall study findings and caveats: Persistence of many expanded lesional clones was seen in scalp and blood during tofacitinib. In lesional scalp, particularly from alopecia totalis/universalis, clonality was higher than in normal scalp.

The sample's treatment: oral pan-JAK inhibitor, 5-10 mg twice daily. Comments on this clone: Antigen unknown.

Reverse transcription of extracted RNA yielded cDNA, which provided the sequencing template. Method: immunoSEQ multiplex PCR; TCRdb's copy keeps in-frame clones and lacks some. This sample has more than 150,000 clones, with about 60% found just once. V lost 4 bases and J 0 bases, leaving 12 bases between the germline ends. The CDR3 totals 15 residues. Germline values: CDR1 SGDLS, CDR2 YYNGEE. V usage is TRBV9 and J usage is TRBJ2-3, with D perhaps TRBD2 (5 bases). This material consisted of CD8+ T cells sorted from blood, taken at week 24, from a patient treated with tofacitinib. The sequence derives from a human donor with alopecia areata. CDR3 residues: CASSPYRTSTDTQYF. The CDR3 DNA sequence: TGTGCCAGCAGCCCCTACCGGACTAGCACAGATACGCAGTATTTT. Complete variable domain (other parts from reference TRBV9 and TRBJ2-3): DSGVTQTPKHLITATGQRVTLRCSPRSGDLSVYWYQQSLDQGLQFLIQYYNGEERAKGNILERFSAQQFPDLHSELNLSSLELGDSALYFCASSPYRTSTDTQYFGPGTRLTVL.